This T cell receptor (beta chain) was recovered during a study of T cell responses to AZD1222 COVID-19 vaccine. Study-wide points: No repertoire was sampled before or during the peak T cell response, only after it. White British people made up most donors, females outnumbered males, and clonal diversity was possibly underestimated. Across spike, vaccine-associated CD4 TCRs were found, dominant at 160-218 and 743-854.

Repertoires were generated with immunoSEQ multiplex PCR, while TCRdb's copy carries only in-frame clones and drops some. The data show some 150,000 clones, approximately 90% seen once. The length of the CDR3 is 15 residues. The germline CDR1 and CDR2 sequences are SGHRS and YFSETQ. Trimming removed 0 bases at V and 4 bases at J, with 11 bases between. Concerning this clone itself: The antigen remains undetermined.

This clonotype was sampled from an adult who received the MenACWY meningococcal vaccine as a control. This sequence joins TRBV5-1 and TRBJ1-3; D might be TRBD1 (6 bases). The material sequenced was peripheral blood, taken 28 days after the second dose of the MenACWY control vaccine. Written as DNA, the CDR3 is TGCGCCAGCAGCTTGGATGCAGGGGACGGAAACACCATATATTTT. Protein product: CASSLDAGDGNTIYF.